The 5 T cell receptor beta chains in this list originate from one sample, sequenced in a study of radiotherapy plus CTLA-4 blockade in lung cancer. Some clones are missing from TCRdb's copy, which holds only in-frame ones; the method was immunoSEQ multiplex PCR. Of over 60,000 clones detected, 87% appear once; the ten largest clones hold 35% to 45%. The sample consisted of peripheral blood, taken from a patient treated with radiotherapy plus ipilimumab. These receptor sequences come from a human donor with non-small cell lung cancer that progressed on radiotherapy plus ipilimumab.

The CDR3 DNA follows: TGTGCCAGCAGCCTACCGTCGCTTGAGGGGTCCTACGAGCAGTACGTC. Its translation is CASSLPSLEGSYEQYV. The rearrangement joins TRBV7-3 to TRBJ2-7; perhaps D is TRBD1 or TRBD2 (5 bases each). CDR1 and CDR2 from the germline V gene are SGHTA and FQGTGA. V lost 5 bases and J lost 1, with 18 bases in between. The CDR3 contains 16 residues.

Details on this clone: Other nucleotide sequences from this sample produce the same CDR3. V is TRBV6-1 and J is TRBJ1-2; no definite D call. CDR3 length equals 13 residues. Germline V gene sequence: CDR1 MNHNS, CDR2 SASEGT. Trimming stripped 0 bases from V and 1 base from J, with 3 bases between. In nucleotides, the CDR3 is TGTGCCAGCAGTGAAGCGGGTAACTATGGCTACACCTTC. Its protein product is CASSEAGNYGYTF.

The chain links TRBV30 to TRBJ2-1, with 7 bases matching TRBD1. Per germline, CDR1 GTSNPN and CDR2 SVGIG (reference sequence). The length of the CDR3 is 13 residues. The V segment lost 3 bases and the J segment 8 bases; nucleotides outside the gene matches: 7. CDR3 DNA sequence: TGTGCCTGGAGCCTCTTACAGGGGCATGAGCAGTTCTTC. Amino acids: CAWSLLQGHEQFF.

This chain uses TRBV4-1 with TRBJ1-5; D unresolved. The CDR3 loop spans 14 amino acids. Germline V gives CDR1 MGHRA, CDR2 YSYEKL. Trimming cost V 0 bases and J 5 bases, with 8 bases left between them. CDR3 in amino acids: CASSQDQGYQPQHF. In DNA, the CDR3 is TGCGCCAGCAGCCAAGATCAAGGCTATCAGCCCCAGCATTTT.

The gene calls are TRBV2 and TRBJ1-2, with D hard to call. CDR3 size: 13 residues. CDR1 is SNHLY and CDR2 is FYNNEI in the germline V gene. Trimming shortened V by 5 bases and J by 2 bases, and 9 bases separated the two germline ends. The CDR3 bases are TGTGCCAGCAGTATAACCGAAAACTATGGCTACACCTTC. This translates into CASSITENYGYTF.